The T cell receptor (beta chain) under discussion was sequenced for a study of chemoradiotherapy in HPV16-positive cancers. Study as a whole: Candidate HPV-specific T-cell clones and common TCR motifs came from functional assays in a couple of HPV16-positive patients.

In its sample, this clone was seen a few times. As yet, its antigen is unknown. The V and J ends lost 8 bases and 4 bases respectively, with 17 bases between them. Germline loops: CDR1 SNHLY, CDR2 FYNNEI. The CDR3 length is 14 residues. Measured with immunoSEQ multiplex PCR; TCRdb has only the in-frame clones, and not every one. The sample has approximately 20,000 clones, 70% to 90% seen once. Repeated repertoire sampling spanned the course of chemoradiotherapy. Study results and limitations: Candidate HPV-specific clones and E7-related TCR motifs grew in tumor during treatment. For HPV16-positive patients, expanding HPV-responsive T cells associated with longer recurrence-free survival.

This clonotype originated in a human donor with HPV-associated anogenital cancer. The sequencing here drew on blood, taken from a patient who underwent chemoradiotherapy. This sequence joins TRBV2 and TRBJ1-2; D gene ambiguous. CDR3 DNA: TGTGCCAGCGGGTTGACAACGGAGGGCTATGGCTACACCTTC. Its protein is CASGLTTEGYGYTF.